The TCR beta chain under discussion was sequenced for a study of CD8+ T cells in alopecia areata. Findings and limits, study-wide: Administration of tofacitinib significantly diminished scalp clonality and expanded CD8+ clones within the top 100.

Of note for this clone: Antigen specificity is unknown.

Germline lookup yields CDR1 LNHNV and CDR2 YYDKDF (reference sequence). The CDR3 has 17 amino acids. J was trimmed by 0 bases and V by 1 base; bases with no gene match: 4. It was cDNA, reverse transcribed from extracted RNA, that served as the sequencing template. The assay was immunoSEQ multiplex PCR, and TCRdb's table has in-frame clones only and misses some. The sample records 80,000 to 100,000 clones, about 44% being singletons. Noted treatment: oral pan-JAK inhibitor, 5-10 mg twice daily. The rearrangement uses TRBV15 and TRBJ2-1, with TRBD2 identical over 9 bases. This receptor was taken from a human donor with alopecia areata. Material: CD8+ T cells sorted from blood, obtained at week 24, from a patient treated with tofacitinib. The CDR3 loop reads CATSRAERGVSYNEQFF. CDR3 sequence (DNA): TGTGCCACCAGCAGAGCCGAGCGGGGGGTCTCCTACAATGAGCAGTTCTTC.